One and the same sample provided the 16 T cell receptor beta chains below, sequenced in a study of cytomegalovirus exposure and HLA in healthy donors. With 60 Vbeta and 13 Jbeta primers, the PCR was carried out. Some clones are missing from TCRdb's copy, which holds only in-frame ones; the method was immunoSEQ multiplex PCR. The sample carries more than 85,000 clones, over 65% recorded once. Sequences were obtained from PBMCs. All receptors come from a man aged 25-45 years in good health and CMV-seropositive.

The rearrangement links TRBV7-2 to TRBJ2-7, with TRBD2 identical over 15 bases. The V and J ends lost 7 bases and 0 bases, in that order; junction bases with no gene match: 7. The CDR3 runs to 17 residues. Germline CDR1 is SGHTA and CDR2 is FQGNSA. The CDR3 loop is CASKQGTSGGYSYEQYF. DNA for the CDR3: TGTGCCAGCAAACAAGGGACTAGCGGGGGGTACTCCTACGAGCAGTACTTC.

This chain joins TRBV6-5 and TRBJ1-5; TRBD1 is a possible D gene (5 bases). The CDR3 extends over 12 amino acids. The V gene's germline CDR1 is MNHEY and CDR2 SVGAGI. V dropped 7 bases and J dropped 10 bases, with 14 bases sitting between them. CDR3 sequence (DNA): TGTGCCAGCAACAACCCAGGGTACCCCCAGCATTTT. It yields the protein CASNNPGYPQHF.

The gene calls are TRBV7-3 and TRBJ2-1, with D perhaps matching TRBD2 (5 bases). The V gene's germline CDR1 is SGHTA and CDR2 FQGTGA. V lost 4 bases and J lost 6, with 10 bases in between. The CDR3 extends over 13 amino acids. Here the CDR3 reads CASSYGVLNEQFF. CDR3 DNA sequence: TGTGCCAGCAGCTACGGGGTACTCAATGAGCAGTTCTTC.

This chain joins TRBV2 and TRBJ1-2, with 7 positions matching TRBD1. The length of the CDR3 is 18 residues. Germline V gives CDR1 SNHLY, CDR2 FYNNEI. V was pared by 4 bases and J by 3 bases, with 17 bases of the junction left unmatched. CDR3 sequence reads: CASSVMRDSRSPYYGYTF. In DNA, the CDR3 is TGTGCCAGCAGTGTGATGCGGGACAGCAGGTCTCCATACTATGGCTACACCTTC.

This clone was seen only once. The chain links TRBV5-4 to TRBJ1-1; D possibly corresponds to TRBD1 (6 bases). V lost 0 bases, J lost 6 bases, and 12 bases lay in between. Germline-derived CDR1 and CDR2 are SGHNT and YYREEE (reference sequence). CDR3 length: 14 amino acids. The CDR3 is CASSLDAGVAEAFF. Written as DNA, the CDR3 is TGTGCCAGCAGCTTGGACGCAGGGGTGGCTGAAGCTTTCTTT. Based on the CDR3 plus reference TRBV5-4 and TRBJ1-1, the full variable domain is ETGVTQSPTHLIKTRGQQVTLRCSSQSGHNTVSWYQQALGQGPQFIFQYYREEENGRGNFPPRFSGLQFPNYSSELNVNALELDDSALYLCASSLDAGVAEAFFGQGTRLTVV.

The chain links TRBV10-3 to TRBJ2-7, with 14 bases aligning to TRBD2. CDR1 ENHRY and CDR2 SYGVKD come from the germline V gene. J lost 5 bases, V lost 10 bases, and 4 bases had no gene match. The CDR3 contains 13 residues. The CDR3 protein is CATTGLAGDEQYF. The DNA for the CDR3 is TGTGCCACCACGGGACTAGCGGGGGACGAGCAGTACTTC.

The chain joins TRBV4-1 to TRBJ1-5, with D unresolved. With 0 bases removed from V and 8 bases from J, the gap between germline ends came to 11 bases. This CDR3 comprises 14 residues. CDR1 and CDR2 from the germline V gene are MGHRA and YSYEKL. The CDR3 loop is CASSQDEGWEPQHF. The CDR3 region has the DNA TGCGCCAGCAGCCAAGACGAGGGCTGGGAGCCCCAGCATTTT.

Notes on this clone: The junction does not match germline at one end; this may be a read error. This chain links TRBV7-9 with TRBJ2-1; tentative D call: TRBD1 (5 bases). Germline CDR1 SEHNR, CDR2 FQNEAQ (reference sequence). The CDR3 runs to 12 residues. The CDR3 coding sequence is TGTGCCAGCAGCTTCCAAACGACAGAGCGGTTCTTC. Its protein product is CASSFQTTERFF.

This clone was observed a handful of times. This sequence joins TRBV7-9 and TRBJ2-7; 8 bases agree with TRBD1. This CDR3 spans 15 amino acids. V lost 5 bases and J lost 7; bases outside the gene matches: 13. In germline, CDR1 is SEHNR, CDR2 FQNEAQ (reference sequence). CDR3 protein: CASSPGRGPSEEQYF. The DNA for the CDR3 is TGTGCCAGCAGCCCCGGCAGGGGGCCCTCGGAGGAGCAGTACTTC.

The genes are TRBV7-2 and TRBJ1-3; 7 nucleotides align to TRBD1. The J segment lost 6 bases and the V segment lost 5 bases, leaving 7 bases of the junction unmatched. The CDR3 loop spans 14 amino acids. Germline-derived CDR1 and CDR2 are SGHTA and FQGNSA. In DNA form, the CDR3 reads TGTGCCAGCAGCCTTACAGGGGAGGTAAACACCATATATTTT. Its protein is CASSLTGEVNTIYF. Combining the CDR3 with reference TRBV7-2 and TRBJ1-3 gives the whole variable domain GAGVSQSPSNKVTEKGKDVELRCDPISGHTALYWYRQSLGQGLEFLIYFQGNSAPDKSGLPSDRFSAERTGGSVSTLTIQRTQQEDSAVYLCASSLTGEVNTIYFGEGSWLTVV.

V gene TRBV4-1 combines with J gene TRBJ2-7, with D possibly TRBD2 on 6 matching bases. Germline V lookup: CDR1 MGHRA, CDR2 YSYEKL. Trimming took off 8 bases at V and 1 base at J, with 18 bases between the two ends. The CDR3 has 15 amino acids. The CDR3, as DNA: TGCGCCAGCTCGGGGCCGATGGGGGGTTCCTACGAGCAGTACTTC. The encoded protein is CASSGPMGGSYEQYF.

The V and J genes are TRBV19 and TRBJ2-1, with D tentatively TRBD1 (5 bases). Per the germline V gene, CDR1 is LNHDA and CDR2 is SQIVND (reference sequence). The V end lost 7 bases, the J end lost 6 bases, and 10 bases lay between the germline ends. The CDR3 contains 12 residues. CDR3 sequence: CASMQGFNEQFF. CDR3 DNA: TGTGCCAGTATGCAGGGTTTCAATGAGCAGTTCTTC.

This chain links TRBV10-2 with TRBJ2-5; D call uncertain. Judging by the DNA end, TRBJ2-7 fits better; the J call may be wrong. The CDR3 has 11 amino acids. Looked up from germline, CDR1 is WSHSY and CDR2 is SAAADI. The CDR3 region has the DNA TGCGCCAGCAGTGAAAACTACGAGCAGTACTTC. Translating it yields CASSENYEQYF.

The rearrangement links TRBV6-6 to TRBJ2-5; D remains ambiguous. Trimming shortened V by 5 bases and J by 2 bases, and 9 bases separated the two germline ends. The CDR3 contains 13 residues. Germline V gives CDR1 MNHNY, CDR2 SVGAGI (reference sequence). Here the CDR3 reads CASSRTAQETQYF. The CDR3 DNA reads TGTGCCAGCAGTCGTACTGCTCAAGAGACCCAGTACTTC.

The genes are TRBV5-1 and TRBJ2-5; TRBD2 matches 11 bases. Looked up from germline, CDR1 is SGHRS and CDR2 is YFSETQ. This CDR3 is built from 15 residues. V dropped 3 bases and J dropped 1; count of bases not matched to a gene: 2. The DNA for the CDR3 is TGCGCCAGCAGCTCGACTAGCGGGGCCCAAGAGACCCAGTACTTC. This codes for CASSSTSGAQETQYF.

V is TRBV5-4 and J is TRBJ2-5; possibly TRBD2 for D (5 bases). The J call may not be correct, given that the DNA end is closer to TRBJ2-7. The CDR3 is 14 amino acids. Germline V CDR1 and CDR2: SGHNT, YYREEE (reference sequence). Here the CDR3 reads CASSQSDSAYEQYF. The CDR3 bases are TGTGCCAGCAGCCAGAGTGATAGCGCGTACGAGCAGTACTTC.